The 23 T cell receptor beta chains in this list originate from one sample, sequenced in a study of regulatory T cells in long-lasting Graves disease (dated by TCRdb to the early 2020s). The library was produced with multiplex PCR. Sequencing used an Illumina HiSeq 4000. To build TCR beta libraries, CDR3 regions were amplified by Arm-PCR using iRepertoire HTBI primers. TCRdb's own reprocessing of the public reads used fastp at Q25 and MiXCR and kept productive beta chains. Each CDR3 protein appears once, grouped with its most common genes and DNA. The sample table contains roughly 300,000 distinct CDR3 sequences; only one count was recorded for around 20% of them. The ten largest make up roughly 50% of the sample. The time point label corresponds to: persistent/refractory GD, antithyroid drugs over 5 years with positive TRAb. For both TCR sequencing and RNA sequencing, RNA was extracted from PBMCs in TRIzol.

Material: peripheral blood mononuclear cells (PBMCs), obtained when the disease was refractory, from a patient treated with antithyroid drugs. Receptor source: a female donor with Graves disease.

This clonotype occurred many times. This rearrangement joins TRBV6-5 to TRBJ1-1; D perhaps matches TRBD1 (6 bases). Germline assignment: CDR1 MNHEY and CDR2 SVGAGI. V lost 2 bases, J lost 3 bases, and 10 bases lay in between. The CDR3 runs to 14 residues. CDR3 loop: CASSYVGADTEAFF. The CDR3 DNA reads as TGTGCCAGCAGTTACGTGGGGGCGGACACTGAAGCTTTCTTT.

In this sample, this clonotype turned up a few times. J is TRBJ2-2 and V is TRBV28, with TRBD1 matching over 8 bases. This CDR3 is 14 amino acids long. V was clipped by 9 bases and J by 4 bases; unmatched bases: 7. The germline V gene encodes CDR1 MDHEN and CDR2 SYDVKM. This chain's CDR3 is CASVTGVGTGELFF. For the CDR3, the DNA is TGTGCCAGTGTGACAGGGGTTGGCACCGGGGAGCTGTTTTTT. The complete variable domain, with remaining parts taken from reference TRBV28 and TRBJ2-2, reads DVKVTQSSRYLVKRTGEKVFLECVQDMDHENMFWYRQDPGLGLRLIYFSYDVKMKEKGDIPEGYSVSREKKERFSLILESASTNQTSMYLCASVTGVGTGELFFGEGSRLTVL.

This clonotype has only one observation. The V gene is TRBV5-1, the J gene TRBJ2-2; D gene unclear. The germline V gene has CDR1 SGHRS and CDR2 YFSETQ. V gave up 4 bases and J gave up 4 bases, with 17 bases separating them. The CDR3 loop spans 16 amino acids. The CDR3 protein is CASSPGLQIATGELFF. The CDR3 DNA reads as TGCGCCAGCAGCCCCGGGCTTCAGATTGCCACCGGGGAGCTGTTTTTT.

Here the CDR3 reads CASGQGPYEQYF. CDR3 sequence (DNA): TGTGCCAGCGGACAGGGCCCCTACGAGCAGTACTTC. V and J are TRBV6-1 and TRBJ2-7; TRBD1 aligns across 8 bases. CDR1 MNHNS and CDR2 SASEGT come from the germline V gene. The CDR3 contains 12 residues. Unmatched junction bases numbered 2, after V lost 8 bases and J lost 2 bases.

The chain joins TRBV20-1 to TRBJ1-5; the match to TRBD1 covers 7 bases. The V gene's germline CDR1 is DFQATT and CDR2 SNEGSKA (reference sequence). J was trimmed by 5 bases and V by 6 bases; bases with no gene match: 7. This CDR3 spans 13 amino acids. CDR3 in amino acids: CSAADRRHQPQHF. In DNA, the CDR3 is TGCAGTGCGGCGGACAGGCGACATCAGCCCCAGCATTTT.

Of note for this clonotype: The conserved closing phenylalanine or tryptophan is absent in this CDR3, likely reflecting a read error. The rearrangement joins TRBV15 to TRBJ2-7; D call uncertain. Trimming stripped 0 bases from V and 3 bases from J, with 15 bases between. The CDR3 is 16 amino acids. CDR1 LNHNV and CDR2 YYDKDF come from the germline V gene (reference sequence). CDR3 residues: CATSRDLGQSDYEQYL. The DNA of the CDR3 is TGTGCCACCAGCAGAGATCTAGGGCAGTCGGACTACGAGCAGTACCTC.

The gene calls are TRBV12-3 or TRBV12-4 and TRBJ2-3; D ambiguous. The CDR3 consists of 15 residues. V lost 5 bases, J lost 2 bases, and 14 bases lay in between. In DNA form, the CDR3 reads TGTGCCAGCAGTCCCACAAATTACCCCACAGATACGCAGTATTTT. Translated, it gives CASSPTNYPTDTQYF.

The chain carries TRBV7-2 and TRBJ1-3; TRBD1 is a possible D gene (5 bases). The V gene lost 2 bases and the J gene lost 4 bases, with 18 bases spanning the gap. The CDR3 is 17 residues long. CDR1 is SGHTA, CDR2 FQGNSA, per germline. The chain's CDR3 is CASSLSPGTGGGNTIYF. CDR3 sequence (DNA): TGTGCCAGCAGCTTAAGTCCCGGGACGGGGGGGGGAAACACCATATATTTT.

The chain links TRBV6-2 or TRBV6-3 to TRBJ1-4; TRBD1 matches at 8 bases. Looked up from germline, CDR1 is MNHEY and CDR2 is SVGEGT. V was pared by 2 bases and J by 8 bases, with 19 bases of the junction left unmatched. CDR3 length equals 19 residues. Here the CDR3 reads CASSYLGQGGVDSKEKLFF. CDR3 in DNA: TGTGCCAGCAGTTACCTCGGACAGGGAGGAGTGGACTCCAAAGAAAAACTGTTTTTT.

This chain joins TRBV6-1 and TRBJ1-1; D is uncertain. Germline V gene sequence: CDR1 MNHNS, CDR2 SASEGT. V lost 6 bases and J 1 base, leaving 9 bases between the germline ends. CDR3 length: 13 residues. The CDR3 DNA follows: TGTGCCAGCAGGTTCATGAAGAACACTGAAGCTTTCTTT. This translates into CASRFMKNTEAFF.

V is TRBV10-2 and J is TRBJ2-7; D ambiguous. V was trimmed by 10 bases and J by 0 bases, leaving 7 bases between them. The CDR3 covers 11 residues. Germline CDR1 is WSHSY and CDR2 is SAAADI. The CDR3 protein is CATQDSYEQYF. CDR3 nucleotides: TGCGCCACCCAGGACTCCTACGAGCAGTACTTC.

This clonotype turned up a few times. The chain links TRBV19 to TRBJ1-2; 8 bases align to TRBD1. The germline V gene encodes CDR1 LNHDA and CDR2 SQIVND (reference sequence). The length of the CDR3 is 15 residues. V shed 4 bases and J 4 bases; nucleotides not matched to a gene: 8. CDR3 in amino acids: CASSRGQAGSYGYTF. The CDR3 DNA sequence: TGTGCCAGTAGTAGGGGACAGGCTGGTTCCTATGGCTACACCTTC.

This clonotype was seen repeatedly, ten times or more. The gene calls are TRBV2 and TRBJ1-1; D remains ambiguous. From germline, CDR1 is SNHLY and CDR2 FYNNEI. The CDR3 runs to 16 residues. Trimming cost V 3 bases and J 0 bases, with 14 bases left between them. The CDR3 nucleotides are TGTGCCAGCAGTGAGGTTGGGTTACAGCTGAACACTGAAGCTTTCTTT. Translation: CASSEVGLQLNTEAFF. Based on the CDR3 plus reference TRBV2 and TRBJ1-1, the full variable domain is EPEVTQTPSHQVTQMGQEVILRCVPISNHLYFYWYRQILGQKVEFLVSFYNNEISEKSEIFDDQFSVERPDGSNFTLKIRSTKLEDSAMYFCASSEVGLQLNTEAFFGQGTRLTVV.

This clonotype came up many times. The chain recombines TRBV2 with TRBJ1-2, with D possibly TRBD1 on 6 matching bases. In germline, CDR1 is SNHLY, CDR2 FYNNEI. The V end lost 7 bases, the J end lost 4 bases, and 13 bases lay between the germline ends. The CDR3 covers 13 residues. The DNA for the CDR3 is TGTGCCAGCACACGAAGGGGGGCCTATGGCTACACCTTC. Residues: CASTRRGAYGYTF.

This clonotype showed up many times. The chain links TRBV20-1 to TRBJ2-2, with D perhaps TRBD2 (6 bases). The V gene lost 3 bases and the J gene lost 3 bases, with 17 bases spanning the gap. The CDR3 contains 16 residues. Germline V gene sequence: CDR1 DFQATT, CDR2 SNEGSKA (reference sequence). CDR3 amino acids: CSARSQGRTDTGELFF. CDR3 sequence (DNA): TGCAGTGCTAGGTCTCAAGGGAGGACGGACACCGGGGAGCTGTTTTTT.

CDR3 bases: TGTGCCAGCAGCCAGGTTGACCCCAATGAGCAGTTCTTC. This codes for CASSQVDPNEQFF. This sequence joins TRBV9 and TRBJ2-1; D unclear. V was clipped by 4 bases and J by 6 bases, with 11 bases between them. Germline V gives CDR1 SGDLS, CDR2 YYNGEE. The CDR3 is 13 residues long.

This clonotype has just a few counts. V usage is TRBV7-9 and J usage is TRBJ2-7; 7 positions match TRBD2. V shed 0 bases and J 3 bases; nucleotides not matched to a gene: 5. The germline V gene encodes CDR1 SEHNR and CDR2 FQNEAQ (reference sequence). This CDR3 comprises 15 residues. Here the CDR3 reads CASSLATLADYEQYF. The DNA of the CDR3 is TGTGCCAGCAGCTTAGCCACGCTAGCGGACTACGAGCAGTACTTC.

This clonotype was detected a few times. The J gene is TRBJ2-2, the V gene TRBV27; D is unresolved. Germline CDR1 is MNHEY and CDR2 is SMNVEV (reference sequence). Between the trimmed V and J ends, which lost 6 bases and 6 bases, there was a span of 5 bases. The CDR3 sequence is 11 residues long. CDR3 residues: CASRGPGELFF. CDR3 DNA sequence: TGTGCCAGCAGGGGCCCCGGGGAGCTGTTTTTT.

This clonotype was recorded many times. The chain couples TRBV28 to TRBJ2-2, with D possibly TRBD2 on 5 matching bases. The V gene's germline CDR1 is MDHEN and CDR2 SYDVKM. The length of the CDR3 is 17 residues. With 7 bases removed from V and 2 bases from J, the gap between germline ends came to 20 bases. The CDR3 region is CASNSFEGLYNTGELFF. The CDR3, as DNA: TGTGCCAGCAACTCGTTTGAGGGCCTTTATAACACCGGGGAGCTGTTTTTT.

DNA of the CDR3: TGTGCCAGTAGTATGGCAGGGGGCTTCTACGAGCAGTACTTC. The encoded protein is CASSMAGGFYEQYF. V usage is TRBV19 and J usage is TRBJ2-7, with 8 positions matching TRBD1. This CDR3 contains 14 residues. V lost 3 bases, J lost 3 bases, and 4 bases stayed unmatched. Germline CDR1 and CDR2: LNHDA and SQIVND (reference sequence).

This clonotype was recorded at least ten times. This rearrangement joins TRBV2 to TRBJ2-2; 7 bases fit TRBD2. J was trimmed by 4 bases and V by 4 bases; bases with no gene match: 12. This CDR3 contains 17 residues. Germline CDR1 reads SNHLY; CDR2 reads FYNNEI. This chain's CDR3 is CASSGGAGRDLTGELFF. The DNA of the CDR3 is TGTGCCAGCAGTGGGGGAGCGGGGAGGGACCTCACCGGGGAGCTGTTTTTT.

Regarding this clonotype: A much larger clone lies a single base off, so this may be a read error. The final CDR3 position lacks the conserved phenylalanine or tryptophan, pointing to a likely read error. This chain joins TRBV27 and TRBJ1-1, with a tentative D call TRBD1 (6 bases). There are 14 residues in the CDR3. Germline values: CDR1 MNHEY, CDR2 SMNVEV (reference sequence). Trimming removed 5 bases from V and 4 bases from J, with 14 bases in between. CDR3 coding DNA: TGTGCCAGCAGTCCTAACAGGGAGAGCACTGAAGCTTTCTCT. It specifies CASSPNRESTEAFS.

The rearrangement joins TRBV30 to TRBJ1-5; 10 bases are a match to TRBD1. CDR1 is GTSNPN and CDR2 is SVGIG in the germline V gene (reference sequence). After removal of 1 base from V and 8 bases from J, the junction contained 11 bases not matched to a gene. The CDR3 has 16 residues. CDR3 coding DNA: TGTGCCTGGAGTGGACTGGGACAGGGGCGCCTTGAGCCCCAGCATTTT. This sequence encodes CAWSGLGQGRLEPQHF.